The T cell receptor (beta chain) under discussion was sequenced for a study of memory CD4+ T cells and cytomegalovirus serostatus (dated by TCRdb to the late 2010s). Concerning the study at large: The cohort comprised 33 healthy Belgian adults, 9 CMV seropositive and 24 CMV seronegative. CD4+ memory TCRbeta repertoires of a Belgian cohort with known cytomegalovirus serostatus were sequenced in order to replicate a published TCR-based CMV serostatus classifier. Findings and caveats that apply to the study as a whole: Only CD4+CD45RO+ memory cells were sequenced, in contrast to the original study, in which naive and memory CD4+ and CD8+ populations were covered. The results were interpreted as suggesting that the CMV-associated TCR signature is mostly present in the CD4+ memory repertoire. For predicting CMV serostatus, the median bootstrapped AUC was roughly 0.95 using the original framework and around 0.9 using a US-trained random forest. Among the 150 to 200 previously reported CMV-associated TCRbeta sequences, 65 to 85 showed up in the CD4+ memory repertoires, with each one found in between one and five individuals. A median bootstrapped AUC of around 0.94 with a 95% CI of 0.76-1.00 was achieved on the Belgian cohort by the original-framework classifier.

A FACSAria II was used to sort memory CD4+ T cells, defined as single viable CD3+CD4+CD8-CD45RO+ cells. To determine CMV serostatus, a Roche Elecsys assay was used that detects serum IgG against CMV pp150, pp28, p38 and p52. After the samples were thawed, total CD4+ T cells were enriched through positive selection using CD4 magnetic microbeads. Samples originated from another study that specifically interrogated the CD4+ T cell memory repertoire. Peripheral blood mononuclear cells were isolated and cryopreserved following standard operating procedures; serum was stored at -80 °C. CD3-PerCP (BW264/56), CD4-APC (RPA-T4), CD45RO-PE (UCHT1) and CD8-Pacific Orange (3B5) antibodies were used for staining, and non-viable cells were excluded with Sytox blue. Comment on this clone: Its cognate antigen has yet to be identified. One base away there is no much larger clone; base qualities are not given.

The Quick-DNA Microprep Kit was used to extract genomic DNA from the sorted cells. TCRbeta DNA was amplified with the immunoSEQ hsTCRbeta kit following the manufacturer's protocol. TCRbeta libraries were sequenced on an Illumina MiSeq instrument. In the paper's pipeline: Removing out-of-frame sequences left approximately 2,000,000 distinct TCRbeta sequences, an average of roughly 67,000 per individual. Two values were used to score each individual: the count of some 150 previously reported CMV-associated TCRbeta sequences and the total count of productive distinct TCRbeta sequences. A beta-binomial model was reimplemented in Python, and random forests from scikit-learn, run with default parameters, were trained on data from the US cohort. Classifier performance on the Belgian cohort was reported as the median AUC with percentile confidence intervals calculated over 10,000 bootstrap iterations. What TCRdb holds here is the immuneACCESS table cut down to in-frame rearrangements. Part of the clones is not present; checked against another copy, under half of the missing clones reflect an unresolved V gene, and the others are unexplained. V and J calls and clone size are copied from that table; D and trimming were computed from the DNA. Here the sample has roughly 86,000 clones; around 80% occur a single time. The ten largest clones take up 3.6% of the sample.

The receptor was isolated from an adult in good health and CMV-seropositive. Material for sequencing was memory CD4+ T cells from blood.

For the CDR3, the sequence is CASSLEPTTDTQYF. The DNA sequence is as follows: TGCGCCAGCAGCTTGGAACCTACCACAGATACGCAGTATTTT. The chain is made from TRBV5-1 and TRBJ2-3, with the D gene not clear enough to name. Measured from the cysteine to the phenylalanine, the CDR3 is 14 residues long. CDR3 DNA only is kept here, 42 bases in frame from base 1. The trim is 0 bases for V and 2 bases for J, with a gap of 7 bases between the germline ends. CDR1 and CDR2, per the germline V gene, are SGHRS and YFSETQ.